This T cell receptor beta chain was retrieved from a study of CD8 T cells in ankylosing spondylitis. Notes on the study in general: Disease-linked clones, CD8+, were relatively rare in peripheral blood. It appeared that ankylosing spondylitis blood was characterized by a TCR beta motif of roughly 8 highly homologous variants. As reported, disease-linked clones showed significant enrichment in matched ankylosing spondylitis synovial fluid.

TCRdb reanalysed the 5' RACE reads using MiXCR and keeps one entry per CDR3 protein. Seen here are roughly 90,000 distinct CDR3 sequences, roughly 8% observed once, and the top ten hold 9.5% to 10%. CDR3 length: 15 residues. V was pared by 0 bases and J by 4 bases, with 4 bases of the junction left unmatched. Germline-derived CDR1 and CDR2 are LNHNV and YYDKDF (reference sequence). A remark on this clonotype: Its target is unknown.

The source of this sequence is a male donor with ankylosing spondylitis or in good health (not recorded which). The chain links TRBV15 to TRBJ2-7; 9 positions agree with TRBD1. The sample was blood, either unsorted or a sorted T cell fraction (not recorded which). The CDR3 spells CATSRDRDRVYEQYF. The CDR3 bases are TGTGCCACCAGCAGAGATCGGGACAGGGTGTACGAGCAGTACTTC.